Following are 9 T cell receptor beta chains from one sample sequenced in a study of cytomegalovirus exposure and HLA in healthy donors. Amplification used 60 Vbeta primers and 13 Jbeta primers. The method was immunoSEQ multiplex PCR; TCRdb's version includes in-frame clones alone and lacks a portion of them. The sample contains approximately 110,000 clones, more than 9.5% of which appear only once. The sample taken for sequencing was PBMCs. The receptors derive from a man aged 40-49 years in good health and CMV-seropositive.

This clone came up a few times. This rearrangement joins TRBV9 to TRBJ2-7, with 15 bases aligning to TRBD2. CDR1 is SGDLS and CDR2 is YYNGEE in the germline V gene. This CDR3 has 15 residues. With 3 bases clipped from V and 4 bases from J, the junction kept 2 bases outside the gene matches. The CDR3 coding sequence is TGTGCCAGCAGCGCCGGGACTAGCGGGGGGTACGAGCAGTACTTC. Amino acid sequence: CASSAGTSGGYEQYF.

This clone appeared a few times. V usage is TRBV5-1 and J usage is TRBJ2-7, with 10 bases aligning to TRBD2. This CDR3 contains 16 residues. V lost 1 base, J lost 1 base, and 5 bases stayed unmatched. Germline V gene sequence: CDR1 SGHRS, CDR2 YFSETQ. In DNA, the CDR3 is TGCGCCAGCAGCTTGTCCCCTAGCGGGGGTTCCTACGAGCAGTACTTC. Protein sequence: CASSLSPSGGSYEQYF.

This clone was recorded a few times. The rearrangement links TRBV9 to TRBJ2-5, with D possibly TRBD2 on 6 matching bases. The ends were cut back, 5 bases at V and 5 bases at J, with 16 bases in the middle. The CDR3 totals 14 residues. The V gene's germline CDR1 is SGDLS and CDR2 YYNGEE. CDR3 nucleotides: TGTGCCAGCAGTGGTTCAGGGAGGCGGGAGACCCAGTACTTC. This codes for CASSGSGRRETQYF.

The chain recombines TRBV2 with TRBJ2-5; perhaps TRBD2 as D (6 bases). This CDR3 region has 14 residues. V was clipped by 7 bases and J by 5 bases, with 17 bases between them. The germline gives CDR1 SNHLY, CDR2 FYNNEI. The CDR3, as DNA: TGTGCCAGCAAGCCGCGGGAACAAGGGGAGACCCAGTACTTC. This sequence encodes CASKPREQGETQYF. Using reference TRBV2 and TRBJ2-5 for the parts outside the CDR3, the full variable domain is EPEVTQTPSHQVTQMGQEVILRCVPISNHLYFYWYRQILGQKVEFLVSFYNNEISEKSEIFDDQFSVERPDGSNFTLKIRSTKLEDSAMYFCASKPREQGETQYFGPGTRLLVL.

This clone appeared a few times. The V call is TRBV7-9, the J call TRBJ2-3; tentative D call: TRBD1 (5 bases). This CDR3 region has 16 residues. V lost 1 base to trimming and J lost 0 bases, with 11 bases between them. Looked up from germline, CDR1 is SEHNR and CDR2 is FQNEAQ (reference sequence). The CDR3 DNA reads as TGTGCCAGCAGCTTAGGGTTAGGGGCTAGCACAGATACGCAGTATTTT. Its translation: CASSLGLGASTDTQYF.

This chain connects TRBV10-2 to TRBJ2-7; D perhaps matches TRBD1 (6 bases). Germline CDR1 and CDR2: WSHSY and SAAADI. This CDR3 spans 13 amino acids. Trimming pared 5 bases from V and 2 bases from J, leaving 10 bases between. The CDR3 reads CASSRDIPYEQYF. The CDR3 DNA reads as TGCGCCAGCAGTCGGGACATCCCCTACGAGCAGTACTTC.

The rearrangement links TRBV11-3 to TRBJ2-3; 11 bases are shared with TRBD1. Germline CDR1 reads SGHNT; CDR2 reads YENEEA. The CDR3 runs 15 residues. Trimming took 5 bases from V and 3 from J; bases not matched to a gene: 4. CDR3 protein: CASSNGQGATDTQYF. In DNA, the CDR3 is TGTGCCAGCAGCAACGGACAGGGGGCTACAGATACGCAGTATTTT.

This chain links TRBV27 with TRBJ1-2, with TRBD1 matching over 7 bases. The CDR3 has 16 amino acids. V shed 6 bases, J shed 3 bases, and the junction held 13 bases outside the gene matches. The V gene's germline CDR1 is MNHEY and CDR2 SMNVEV (reference sequence). Here the CDR3 reads CASRAQFEGADYGYTF. The CDR3 DNA sequence: TGTGCCAGCAGGGCCCAATTTGAGGGGGCCGACTATGGCTACACCTTC.

The V and J genes are TRBV11-3 and TRBJ2-5; 14 bases match TRBD2. There are 19 residues in the CDR3. Germline V lookup: CDR1 SGHNT, CDR2 YENEEA. After removal of 7 bases from V and 4 bases from J, the junction contained 17 bases not matched to a gene. CDR3 in DNA: TGTGCCAGCAACACGAGGGGACTAGCGGGAGTCGGTGGGTCAGAGACCCAGTACTTC. Its protein is CASNTRGLAGVGGSETQYF.